Following are 20 T cell receptor beta chains from one sample sequenced in a study of CD8+CD57+ T cells in acquired aplastic anemia. Those patients picked for sequencing had displayed CD8+CD57+ cell expansion on flow cytometry. Researchers used genomic DNA as the template to profile TCR beta VDJ and CDR3. From the reads, TCRdb called clonotypes with MiXCR, one entry per CDR3 protein. The profile shows 150,000 to 200,000 distinct CDR3 sequences, 48% of them singletons. Sequences were obtained from sorted CD4+, CD8+, or CD8+CD57+ T cells (not recorded which) from PBMCs. The receptors derive from a human donor with aplastic anemia.

The rearrangement uses TRBV27 and TRBJ2-1; D is unresolved. This CDR3 region has 11 residues. Germline CDR1 and CDR2: MNHEY and SMNVEV (reference sequence). V lost 8 bases to trimming and J lost 4 bases, with 6 bases between them. The CDR3 region is CASLGYNEQFF. CDR3 DNA sequence: TGTGCCAGCCTGGGATACAATGAGCAGTTCTTC.

This clonotype was observed a few times. The chain employs TRBV29-1 and TRBJ2-3; D is perhaps TRBD1 (5 bases). The V gene lost 7 bases and the J gene lost 3 bases, with 11 bases spanning the gap. The CDR3 spans 12 residues. The germline V gene encodes CDR1 SQVTM and CDR2 ANQGSEA. The CDR3 region is CSGLTETDTQYF. CDR3 sequence (DNA): TGCAGCGGCCTGACAGAGACAGATACGCAGTATTTT.

J is TRBJ2-1 and V is TRBV5-5; 7 bases agree with TRBD1. Trimming at V came to 3 bases and at J to 6 bases, leaving 6 bases not matched to a gene. This CDR3 contains 14 residues. CDR1 and CDR2 (germline): SGHKS, YYEKEE (reference sequence). CDR3 amino acids: CASSYGTASNEQFF. The CDR3 region has the DNA TGTGCCAGCAGCTACGGGACAGCGAGCAATGAGCAGTTCTTC. Based on the CDR3 plus reference TRBV5-5 and TRBJ2-1, the full variable domain is DAGVTQSPTHLIKTRGQQVTLRCSPISGHKSVSWYQQVLGQGPQFIFQYYEKEERGRGNFPDRFSARQFPNYSSELNVNALLLGDSALYLCASSYGTASNEQFFGPGTRLTVL.

The chain carries TRBV19 and TRBJ1-2, with TRBD1 identical over 9 bases. Germline-derived CDR1 and CDR2 are LNHDA and SQIVND (reference sequence). The CDR3 is 15 amino acids. Unmatched junction bases numbered 9, after V lost 2 bases and J lost 8 bases. The CDR3 DNA is TGTGCCAGTAGTATAATTCACAGGGGGCGGGGGGGCTACACCTTC. This translates into CASSIIHRGRGGYTF.

This chain joins TRBV7-9 and TRBJ1-2; D gene ambiguous. The V and J ends lost 1 base and 8 bases respectively, with 8 bases between them. Germline V gene sequence: CDR1 SEHNR, CDR2 FQNEAQ (reference sequence). This CDR3 is 12 amino acids long. In nucleotides, the CDR3 is TGTGCCAGCAGCTTAGATCCGGCGGGCTACACCTTC. Translated: CASSLDPAGYTF.

This clonotype was seen only once. The chain combines TRBV24-1 with TRBJ2-7, with TRBD2 identical over 8 bases. The germline V gene has CDR1 KGHDR and CDR2 SFDVKD. The CDR3 runs to 14 residues. Trimming removed 2 bases from V and 7 bases from J; junction bases left unmatched: 6. The CDR3 loop reads CATSDSGGAREQYF. The CDR3 DNA follows: TGTGCCACCAGTGATTCGGGAGGGGCCCGGGAGCAGTACTTC.

This clonotype showed up many times. The chain has TRBV11-2 and TRBJ1-2; D gene uncertain. The V and J ends lost 0 bases and 9 bases respectively, with 14 bases between them. This CDR3 comprises 14 residues. CDR1 is SGHAT and CDR2 is FQNNGV in the germline V gene. CDR3 residues: CASSLDPGRESYTF. CDR3 in DNA: TGTGCCAGCAGCTTAGATCCGGGGAGGGAAAGCTACACCTTC.

This clonotype has more than one count but fewer than ten. The chain uses TRBV19 and TRBJ2-3, with TRBD2 matching 12 bases. V shed 1 base and J 3 bases; nucleotides not matched to a gene: 2. Germline V CDR1 and CDR2: LNHDA, SQIVND (reference sequence). This CDR3 contains 16 residues. The CDR3 DNA sequence: TGTGCCAGTAGTATAGGTCTAGCGGGGGGGACAGATACGCAGTATTTT. It yields the protein CASSIGLAGGTDTQYF.

This clonotype appeared many times. The chain employs TRBV7-8 and TRBJ2-7; no reliable D call. The germline V gene has CDR1 SGHVS and CDR2 FQNEAQ. The CDR3 spans 13 residues. Deletions cut 1 base from V and 6 bases from J, with 10 bases between. CDR3 coding DNA: TGTGCCAGCAGCTTAGGAGAAAGAACCGAGCAGTACTTC. Protein product: CASSLGERTEQYF.

This clonotype was seen repeatedly, ten times or more. V is TRBV7-3 and J is TRBJ2-7, with 12 positions matching TRBD1. J was trimmed by 5 bases and V by 5 bases; bases with no gene match: 13. The V gene's germline CDR1 is SGHTA and CDR2 FQGTGA. This CDR3 comprises 17 residues. As DNA, the CDR3 is TGTGCCAGCAGCCCACGATCTCCGGGACAGGGGGCCCACGAGCAGTACTTC. This codes for CASSPRSPGQGAHEQYF.

This chain connects TRBV19 to TRBJ1-1, with a weak D call TRBD1 (5 bases). Per the germline V gene, CDR1 is LNHDA and CDR2 is SQIVND (reference sequence). The CDR3 sequence is 15 residues long. V shed 4 bases and J shed 2 bases, with 14 bases lying between them. The CDR3: CASSRVTGRNTEAFF. The CDR3 DNA sequence: TGTGCCAGTAGTAGAGTAACGGGACGAAACACTGAAGCTTTCTTT.

This clonotype was recorded many times. The chain has TRBV7-2 and TRBJ2-3, with TRBD2 identical over 10 bases. The CDR3 covers 15 residues. CDR1 SGHTA and CDR2 FQGNSA come from the germline V gene. Germline trimming cut 4 bases from V and 4 bases from J; bases unmatched to any gene: 5. CDR3 sequence reads: CASSYVAGGPDTQYF. CDR3 DNA sequence: TGTGCCAGCAGCTACGTAGCGGGGGGCCCAGATACGCAGTATTTT.

This clonotype was observed a handful of times. This chain links TRBV29-1 with TRBJ1-1, with a weak D call TRBD1 (5 bases). Germline V lookup: CDR1 SQVTM, CDR2 ANQGSEA. Trimming stripped 2 bases from V and 8 bases from J, with 12 bases between. This CDR3 is 12 amino acids long. CDR3 sequence: CSVELTGTEAFF. CDR3 coding DNA: TGCAGCGTTGAATTAACTGGGACCGAAGCTTTCTTT.

This clonotype appeared a few times. The chain recombines TRBV3-1 with TRBJ2-3; D tentatively reads TRBD1 or TRBD2 (6 bases each). Per germline, CDR1 LGHDT and CDR2 YNNKEL (reference sequence). Trimming left V 0 bases short and J 0 bases short, with 19 bases between. The CDR3 loop spans 19 amino acids. Here the CDR3 reads CASSQDRGERLTSTDTQYF. CDR3 DNA sequence: TGTGCCAGCAGCCAAGATAGGGGGGAGAGATTAACTAGCACAGATACGCAGTATTTT.

This clonotype was seen many times. This sequence joins TRBV6-1 and TRBJ1-3; 8 bases line up with TRBD1. With V trimmed by 7 bases and J by 2 bases, 7 bases remained unmatched. There are 15 residues in the CDR3. Germline assignment: CDR1 MNHNS and CDR2 SASEGT. CDR3 nucleotide sequence: TGTGCCAGCACCGCTAAACAGGGGGCTGGAAACACCATATATTTT. It yields the protein CASTAKQGAGNTIYF.

This clonotype was seen ten or more times. The chain uses TRBV7-2 and TRBJ1-1; D might be TRBD1 (5 bases). Germline V gives CDR1 SGHTA, CDR2 FQGNSA. CDR3 length: 14 residues. Trimming removed 4 bases at V and 1 base at J, with 10 bases between. The CDR3 bases are TGTGCCAGCAGCTCGATCGGGGCGAACACTGAAGCTTTCTTT. This sequence encodes CASSSIGANTEAFF. Full variable domain (outside the CDR3, taken from reference TRBV7-2 and TRBJ1-1): GAGVSQSPSNKVTEKGKDVELRCDPISGHTALYWYRQSLGQGLEFLIYFQGNSAPDKSGLPSDRFSAERTGGSVSTLTIQRTQQEDSAVYLCASSSIGANTEAFFGQGTRLTVV.

This chain joins TRBV7-8 and TRBJ1-4; 7 bases are a match to TRBD1. CDR3 size: 15 residues. With V trimmed by 5 bases and J by 7 bases, 10 bases remained unmatched. Germline values: CDR1 SGHVS, CDR2 FQNEAQ. The CDR3 region is CASSIRQGSGEKLFF. In DNA form, the CDR3 reads TGTGCCAGCAGCATAAGACAGGGATCTGGTGAAAAACTGTTTTTT.

On this clonotype itself: One end of the junction varies from germline; a read error may be responsible. The CDR3 DNA reads TGTGCTAGCAGAAGGCAGGGGACTGTTGGCGAGCAGTACTTC. This sequence encodes CASRRQGTVGEQYF. V and J are TRBV7-8 and TRBJ2-7; D might be TRBD1 or TRBD2, each matching 6 bases. CDR1 SGHVS and CDR2 FQNEAQ come from the germline V gene. This CDR3 spans 14 amino acids.

This clonotype has a single count. The chain couples TRBV7-2 to TRBJ2-2; D ambiguous. V lost 1 base, J lost 8 bases, and 5 bases lay in between. The CDR3 runs 12 residues. Germline V CDR1 and CDR2: SGHTA, FQGNSA. The CDR3 here is CASSLEIGELFF. CDR3 nucleotide sequence: TGTGCCAGCAGCTTAGAGATTGGGGAGCTGTTTTTT.

The chain has TRBV10-1 and TRBJ1-6; a possible D gene is TRBD1 (6 bases). The V end was cut by 10 bases, the J end by 7 bases, with 14 bases between. The CDR3 runs 13 residues. CDR1 and CDR2 from the germline V gene are WNHNN and SYGVQD (reference sequence). Written as DNA, the CDR3 is TGCGCCAAGGACCGGGACAAAAATTCACCCCTCCACTTT. Translation: CAKDRDKNSPLHF.